Following are 27 T cell receptor beta chains from one sample sequenced in a study of T cell repertoires in cytomegalovirus infection. No antigen has been assigned to these receptors. Each CDR3 protein is one row after TCRdb ran MiXCR on the reads. The table records approximately 590,000 distinct CDR3 sequences, just under 40% of them present only once. The sample here was cultured PBMCs, taken from culture after CMV antigen stimulation. The receptors here all came from a human donor in good health (CMV status not recorded). Some clones in this sample may be carry-over from other donors' samples.

This chain connects TRBV6-1 to TRBJ2-2; no definite D call. Looked up from germline, CDR1 is MNHNS and CDR2 is SASEGT. With 6 bases removed from V and 5 bases from J, the gap between germline ends came to 13 bases. The CDR3 has 14 residues. CDR3 protein: CASSRVELTGELFF. The CDR3 nucleotides are TGTGCCAGCAGCCGAGTAGAATTGACCGGGGAGCTGTTTTTT.

The chain has TRBV7-9 and TRBJ2-5, with D unresolved. V lost 5 bases and J 5 bases, leaving 15 bases between the germline ends. Germline CDR1 and CDR2: SEHNR and FQNEAQ (reference sequence). The CDR3 covers 14 residues. CDR3 in DNA: TGTGCCAGCAGCATTGACGGCACAATGGAGACCCAGTACTTC. Translated: CASSIDGTMETQYF.

J is TRBJ2-3 and V is TRBV6-1; D might be TRBD1 (6 bases). Per germline, CDR1 MNHNS and CDR2 SASEGT. Trimming cost V 6 bases and J 1 base, with 14 bases left between them. The CDR3 length is 15 residues. As DNA, the CDR3 is TGTGCCAGCAGAGCCTACAGGGCTGGCACAGATACGCAGTATTTT. Translating gives CASRAYRAGTDTQYF.

As DNA, the CDR3 is TGTGCCAGCAGGGCGGGACAGGGGGCGGGAGAGCAGTACTTC. Its translation: CASRAGQGAGEQYF. The V gene is TRBV27, the J gene TRBJ2-7, with 12 positions matching TRBD1. The germline CDR1 and CDR2 sequences are MNHEY and SMNVEV (reference sequence). The CDR3 covers 14 residues. After removal of 6 bases from V and 7 bases from J, the junction contained 7 bases not matched to a gene.

The chain links TRBV7-2 to TRBJ1-2; possible D gene TRBD1, 5 bases. V lost 0 bases and J 5 bases, leaving 13 bases between the germline ends. The CDR3 has 15 amino acids. CDR1 SGHTA and CDR2 FQGNSA come from the germline V gene. The CDR3 reads CASSLARGDFYGYTF. The CDR3 bases are TGTGCCAGCAGCTTAGCAAGGGGTGATTTTTATGGCTACACCTTC.

The rearrangement links TRBV3-1 to TRBJ2-7; D is tentatively TRBD1 or TRBD2 (5 bases each). Germline values: CDR1 LGHDT, CDR2 YNNKEL (reference sequence). The CDR3 contains 15 residues. V lost 0 bases and J lost 2, with 11 bases in between. The CDR3: CASSQDGGSPYEQYF. CDR3 nucleotides: TGTGCCAGCAGCCAAGATGGGGGATCTCCCTACGAGCAGTACTTC.

This clonotype was seen a few times. The genes are TRBV29-1 and TRBJ1-3; D unclear. Germline values: CDR1 SQVTM, CDR2 ANQGSEA. Trimming cost V 0 bases and J 0 bases, with 6 bases left between them. The CDR3 loop spans 14 amino acids. The CDR3 DNA follows: TGCAGCGTTGAAGAAGGGTCCTCTGGAAACACCATATATTTT. It is translated as CSVEEGSSGNTIYF.

The chain combines TRBV20-1 with TRBJ1-6; D call uncertain. The length of the CDR3 is 15 residues. Trimming left V 3 bases short and J 4 bases short, with 13 bases between. CDR1 and CDR2 from the germline V gene are DFQATT and SNEGSKA (reference sequence). CDR3 in amino acids: CSASEALHYNSPLHF. CDR3 nucleotides: TGCAGTGCTAGTGAAGCCTTACATTATAATTCACCCCTCCACTTT.

The chain has TRBV6-2 or TRBV6-3 and TRBJ2-7; 9 nucleotides agree with TRBD1. The CDR3 is 15 residues long. The V segment lost 5 bases and the J segment 1 base; nucleotides outside the gene matches: 6. CDR1 and CDR2 from the germline V gene are MNHEY and SVGEGT. The chain's CDR3 is CASSRTGALSYEQYF. The CDR3 nucleotides read TGTGCCAGCAGTCGGACAGGGGCCTTGTCCTACGAGCAGTACTTC.

The rearrangement links TRBV12-3 or TRBV12-4 to TRBJ2-1; 9 bases fit TRBD2. V shed 3 bases and J 3 bases; nucleotides not matched to a gene: 6. This CDR3 region has 16 residues. This CDR3 is CASSLGGGEVYNEQFF. The CDR3 DNA is TGTGCCAGCAGTTTGGGCGGGGGGGAAGTCTACAATGAGCAGTTCTTC.

The chain combines TRBV19 with TRBJ1-5; D not certain. The CDR3 has 16 residues. Germline V CDR1 and CDR2: LNHDA, SQIVND (reference sequence). The ends were cut back, 0 bases at V and 6 bases at J, with 15 bases in the middle. The CDR3 is CASSIDSRASPQPQHF. Written as DNA, the CDR3 is TGTGCCAGTAGTATAGATTCGAGGGCAAGCCCTCAGCCCCAGCATTTT.

This clonotype showed up just a few times. The rearrangement uses TRBV7-2 and TRBJ1-1; 7 bases are shared with TRBD1. In germline, CDR1 is SGHTA, CDR2 FQGNSA. V gave up 5 bases and J gave up 5 bases; unmatched junction bases: 11. This CDR3 region has 15 residues. This CDR3 is CASSPQGRELTEAFF. CDR3 nucleotides: TGTGCCAGCAGCCCACAGGGGCGGGAATTGACTGAAGCTTTCTTT.

The genes are TRBV20-1 and TRBJ2-5; 10 bases are shared with TRBD2. Germline V gene lookup returns CDR1 DFQATT and CDR2 SNEGSKA (reference sequence). Unmatched junction bases numbered 10, after V lost 6 bases and J lost 6 bases. This CDR3 spans 14 amino acids. This CDR3 is CSAQSSGGLKTQYF. Here the CDR3 DNA reads TGCAGTGCCCAGTCTAGCGGGGGATTAAAGACCCAGTACTTC.

This clonotype was seen a few times. V usage is TRBV7-2 and J usage is TRBJ2-5; 7 positions agree with TRBD2. Losses at the gene ends were 5 bases for V and 5 bases for J; bases not matched to a gene: 11. This CDR3 has 15 amino acids. Germline V gene sequence: CDR1 SGHTA, CDR2 FQGNSA. The CDR3 nucleotides are TGTGCCAGCAGCCCAGCAGCGGGATCGGTGGAGACCCAGTACTTC. It specifies CASSPAAGSVETQYF.

This clonotype showed up just a few times. The gene calls are TRBV12-3 or TRBV12-4 and TRBJ2-1; D unresolved. The CDR3 runs to 15 residues. Trimming removed 8 bases from V and 0 bases from J, with 14 bases in between. The DNA for the CDR3 is TGTGCCAGCGGCCCTGGGTTTAGCTCCTACAATGAGCAGTTCTTC. Residues: CASGPGFSSYNEQFF.

This chain links TRBV12-3 or TRBV12-4 with TRBJ1-2, with TRBD1 as a possible D gene (6 bases). Trimming stripped 5 bases from V and 8 bases from J, with 18 bases between. The CDR3 has 14 amino acids. The DNA of the CDR3 is TGTGCCAGCAGTGGGTCCCCGGGGGCAGGGGGCTACACCTTC. Translated: CASSGSPGAGGYTF.

The chain employs TRBV2 and TRBJ2-3; a weak D match, TRBD2 (7 bases). V gave up 4 bases and J gave up 4 bases, with 18 bases separating them. The CDR3 has 16 residues. Germline V gene lookup returns CDR1 SNHLY and CDR2 FYNNEI. The CDR3, as DNA: TGTGCCAGCAGTGCGAAAAAGGGGGGGGTCGCAGATACGCAGTATTTT. Translating it yields CASSAKKGGVADTQYF.

The rearrangement joins TRBV6-1 to TRBJ2-7; a weak D match, TRBD2 (5 bases). Germline CDR1 is MNHNS and CDR2 is SASEGT. V was cut by 4 bases and J by 2 bases, with 18 bases left in between. This CDR3 is built from 16 residues. Written as DNA, the CDR3 is TGTGCCAGCAGTGCCCCCTGGAGAGGGAAAACCTACGAGCAGTACTTC. Its translation: CASSAPWRGKTYEQYF.

This clonotype was seen a few times. This rearrangement joins TRBV5-5 to TRBJ2-3; possibly TRBD2 for D (6 bases). The CDR3 consists of 17 residues. Germline V lookup: CDR1 SGHKS, CDR2 YYEKEE (reference sequence). The V gene lost 3 bases and the J gene lost 4 bases, with 21 bases spanning the gap. CDR3 sequence: CASSSIPLGRMPDTQYF. The CDR3 nucleotides are TGTGCCAGCAGCTCGATCCCTCTGGGGAGGATGCCAGATACGCAGTATTTT. Using reference TRBV5-5 and TRBJ2-3 for the parts outside the CDR3, the full variable domain is DAGVTQSPTHLIKTRGQQVTLRCSPISGHKSVSWYQQVLGQGPQFIFQYYEKEERGRGNFPDRFSARQFPNYSSELNVNALLLGDSALYLCASSSIPLGRMPDTQYFGPGTRLTVL.

The chain recombines TRBV7-2 with TRBJ2-7; 12 bases fit TRBD2. The V gene's germline CDR1 is SGHTA and CDR2 FQGNSA. This CDR3 is 15 amino acids long. V lost 5 bases and J lost 7; bases outside the gene matches: 9. CDR3 sequence (DNA): TGTGCCAGCAGCCAGCGGACTAGCGGGACCTTAGAGCAGTACTTC. Translating gives CASSQRTSGTLEQYF.

This chain uses TRBV7-8 with TRBJ2-7; 10 positions agree with TRBD2. Germline V lookup: CDR1 SGHVS, CDR2 FQNEAQ. The V and J ends lost 1 base and 9 bases, in that order; junction bases with no gene match: 9. The CDR3 is 15 amino acids. CDR3 sequence: CASSLVTSGDFRQYF. The CDR3 coding sequence is TGTGCCAGCAGCTTAGTCACTAGCGGGGACTTCCGGCAGTACTTC.

V is TRBV4-2 and J is TRBJ2-3; 11 positions agree with TRBD2. Germline V gene sequence: CDR1 LGHNA, CDR2 YNFKEQ. CDR3 length equals 17 residues. V was pared by 5 bases and J by 4 bases, with 11 bases of the junction left unmatched. The CDR3 coding sequence is TGTGCCAGCAGCTCTAGCGGGGGGCCCCGCCCACCAGATACGCAGTATTTT. Translating gives CASSSSGGPRPPDTQYF.

This clonotype was seen at least ten times. The J gene is TRBJ2-3, the V gene TRBV7-8; possibly TRBD2 for D (5 bases). This CDR3 is built from 13 residues. Deletions cut 6 bases from V and 3 bases from J, with 10 bases between. Germline lookup yields CDR1 SGHVS and CDR2 FQNEAQ. Written as DNA, the CDR3 is TGTGCCAGCAGGACCCGGGGAACAGATACGCAGTATTTT. Its translation: CASRTRGTDTQYF.

CDR3 DNA sequence: TGCAGTGCTAGCCCTGGGACTAGATCCTACGAGCAGTACTTC. Its protein is CSASPGTRSYEQYF. The V gene is TRBV20-1, the J gene TRBJ2-7; 8 nucleotides agree with TRBD2. CDR3 length equals 14 residues. J lost 1 base, V lost 3 bases, and 5 bases had no gene match. Germline V gene sequence: CDR1 DFQATT, CDR2 SNEGSKA (reference sequence).

This clonotype was seen more than once but under ten times. The genes are TRBV12-3 or TRBV12-4 and TRBJ1-6; no clear D. The length of the CDR3 is 15 residues. Trimming shortened V by 5 bases and J by 6 bases, and 14 bases separated the two germline ends. CDR3 loop: CASSLPRGPNSPLHF. In nucleotides, the CDR3 is TGTGCCAGCAGTCTACCTCGCGGGCCTAATTCACCCCTCCACTTT.

This clonotype was detected ten times or more. The chain uses TRBV7-2 and TRBJ1-5; no clear D gene. The germline CDR1 and CDR2 sequences are SGHTA and FQGNSA. The CDR3 has 15 amino acids. V lost 4 bases to trimming and J lost 0 bases, with 10 bases between them. The CDR3 DNA reads TGTGCCAGCAGCTCCTTCGGGGATAGCAATCAGCCCCAGCATTTT. Amino acids: CASSSFGDSNQPQHF.

This clonotype has only a few counts. This chain links TRBV20-1 with TRBJ2-3; TRBD2 matches at 8 bases. Germline values: CDR1 DFQATT, CDR2 SNEGSKA (reference sequence). CDR3 length equals 16 residues. Unmatched junction bases numbered 7, after V lost 1 base and J lost 1 base. The CDR3 sequence: CSARALRTSRTDTQYF. The CDR3 DNA is TGCAGTGCTAGAGCTCTTCGGACTAGCCGCACAGATACGCAGTATTTT.